This paragraph reports one TCR beta chain. Every donor, a Caucasian adult, lived in Nashville, Tennessee. Genomic DNA of every subset was divided equally among multiple immunoSEQ plates. The protocol was immunoSEQ multiplex PCR, while the TCRdb copy is restricted to in-frame clones and leaves out a portion. The table records millions of clones, approximately 90% of them present only once. Trimming removed 2 bases at V and 3 bases at J, with 11 bases between. The CDR3 is made up of 14 amino acids. Germline CDR1 and CDR2: SGHRS and YFSETQ. This sample is part of a study of shared clonotypes between healthy human individuals.

The TCR was taken from a man aged 18 to 29 in good health. This chain uses TRBV5-1 with TRBJ2-5; D unresolved. The source material was naive CD4+ T cells sorted from blood. Subset specified: CD45RA+ positively selected. The CDR3 loop reads CASSFIPGKETQYF. CDR3 DNA sequence: TGCGCCAGCAGCTTCATCCCGGGTAAAGAGACCCAGTACTTC.